The source of this TCR beta chain is a study of T cells in Graves' hyperthyroidism and ophthalmopathy. Across the whole study: Peripheral blood was collected at initial diagnosis, before any treatment. Study-level points and caveats: Onset of ophthalmopathy came a median roughly 6.5 months after the model predicted it. Stable hyperthyroidism was told apart from ophthalmopathy by a model built on 13 V-J features.

Per germline, CDR1 SGHTS and CDR2 YDEGEE. The germline V and J ends were trimmed by 0 bases and 6 bases, with 14 bases remaining between them. The CDR3 has 15 residues. Of note for this clonotype: The antigen is not known.

TCR beta CDR3 regions were amplified from RNA transcripts. When the TCR CDR3 underwent first-round RT-PCR, the HTBI primer set was used. In TCRdb, the multiplex PCR reads were re-called with MiXCR into one record per CDR3 protein. Among around 340,000 distinct CDR3 sequences listed, 17% were seen once. The chain recombines TRBV5-8 with TRBJ2-3; D not certain. Sequencing was performed on blood. This receptor was identified in a woman in her twenties or thirties with Graves' hyperthyroidism that later progressed to Graves' ophthalmopathy. The CDR3 DNA follows: TGTGCCAGCAGCTTGGACCCCCCACGAGACGATACGCAGTATTTT. Translation: CASSLDPPRDDTQYF.